What follows are 16 T cell receptor beta chains derived from one specimen sequenced in a study of OX40 agonist ivuxolimab in advanced cancers. The repertoire was sequenced with immunoSEQ multiplex PCR; TCRdb's copy has only in-frame clones and lacks some. The repertoire holds 95,000 to 120,000 clones, with approximately 89% as singletons. The sample here was CD4+ or CD8+ T cells sorted from blood, taken in a trial of the OX40 agonist ivuxolimab. The receptor set was obtained from an adult with an advanced solid tumor such as melanoma, head and neck, liver or kidney cancer.

The genes are TRBV19 and TRBJ2-4, with TRBD2 matching over 16 bases. The V and J ends lost 6 bases and 0 bases, in that order; junction bases with no gene match: 17. The CDR3 runs 22 residues. From germline, CDR1 is LNHDA and CDR2 SQIVND (reference sequence). As DNA, the CDR3 is TGTGCCAGTAGCCTCCACTTACCGGGACTAGCGGGGGGGCGAGGAGCCAAAAACATTCAGTACTTC. Translation gives CASSLHLPGLAGGRGAKNIQYF.

Worth noting for this clone: Additional DNA sequences in this sample encode the identical CDR3. This chain joins TRBV9 and TRBJ2-3, with D uncertain. The CDR3 covers 13 residues. The V gene's germline CDR1 is SGDLS and CDR2 YYNGEE. Between the trimmed V and J ends, which lost 2 bases and 1 base, there was a span of 5 bases. As DNA, the CDR3 is TGTGCCAGCAGCGTGGGCGGCACAGATACGCAGTATTTT. Translating gives CASSVGGTDTQYF.

The sample holds a few counts of this clone. This specimen includes other DNA sequences encoding the same CDR3. The chain has TRBV18 and TRBJ2-1, with TRBD1 identical over 8 bases. Per germline, CDR1 KGHSH and CDR2 LQKENI. CDR3 length: 14 residues. J lost 8 bases, V lost 1 base, and 4 bases had no gene match. CDR3 DNA: TGTGCCAGCTCACCACTGGACAGGGCAGATGAGCAGTTCTTC. Translated: CASSPLDRADEQFF.

In this sample, this clone turned up once. The chain combines TRBV7-9 with TRBJ2-7, with D unclear. The V and J ends lost 4 bases and 6 bases respectively, with 13 bases between them. The V gene's germline CDR1 is SEHNR and CDR2 FQNEAQ (reference sequence). The CDR3 loop spans 13 amino acids. The CDR3, as DNA: TGTGCCAGCAGCTCCCGGATCGGCCGCGAGCAGTACTTC. It codes for CASSSRIGREQYF.

V gene TRBV6-5 combines with J gene TRBJ1-3, with 10 bases fitting TRBD1. The trim removed 4 bases at V and 4 bases at J, leaving 7 bases unmatched. Germline CDR1 is MNHEY and CDR2 is SVGAGI. CDR3 size: 16 residues. For the CDR3, the DNA is TGTGCCAGCAGTTCATCCGGGACAGGGGTCGGAAACACCATATATTTT. Translating gives CASSSSGTGVGNTIYF.

This chain links TRBV5-4 with TRBJ2-1; 9 positions match TRBD2. Germline values: CDR1 SGHNT, CDR2 YYREEE (reference sequence). After removal of 4 bases from V and 8 bases from J, the junction contained 4 bases not matched to a gene. This CDR3 contains 13 residues. The CDR3 DNA reads TGTGCCAGCAGCCCCGGGACTAGCTATGAGCAGTTCTTC. It codes for CASSPGTSYEQFF.

This rearrangement joins TRBV7-6 to TRBJ2-1; D perhaps matches TRBD2 (6 bases). The CDR3 consists of 14 residues. Germline V gene lookup returns CDR1 SGHVS and CDR2 FNYEAQ. The germline V and J ends were trimmed by 5 bases and 2 bases, with 10 bases remaining between them. CDR3 sequence (DNA): TGTGCCAGCAGCGCGGGACTTCCCTACAATGAGCAGTTCTTC. Translating it yields CASSAGLPYNEQFF.

V is TRBV19 and J is TRBJ2-3; D gene ambiguous. The germline CDR1 and CDR2 sequences are LNHDA and SQIVND (reference sequence). V lost 2 bases, J lost 4 bases, and 7 bases lay in between. This CDR3 is built from 13 residues. CDR3 in amino acids: CASSIQVPDTQYF. In DNA form, the CDR3 reads TGTGCCAGTAGTATACAGGTCCCAGATACGCAGTATTTT.

The chain uses TRBV19 and TRBJ1-3; possibly TRBD1 for D (6 bases). This CDR3 is 15 amino acids long. Looked up from germline, CDR1 is LNHDA and CDR2 is SQIVND (reference sequence). V was trimmed by 4 bases and J by 0 bases, leaving 10 bases between them. The CDR3 spells CASSRQASSGNTIYF. The CDR3 nucleotides are TGTGCCAGTAGTAGACAGGCGAGCTCTGGAAACACCATATATTTT.

The rearrangement joins TRBV27 to TRBJ1-1, with 7 bases lining up with TRBD1. The CDR3 consists of 14 residues. The J segment lost 5 bases and the V segment lost 2 bases, leaving 5 bases of the junction unmatched. Per germline, CDR1 MNHEY and CDR2 SMNVEV (reference sequence). The CDR3 loop is CASSLTYRGTEAFF. The CDR3 DNA sequence: TGTGCCAGCAGTTTAACGTACAGGGGAACTGAAGCTTTCTTT.

The CDR3 sequence: CASSVEWAEPQETQYF. The CDR3 DNA reads as TGTGCCAGCAGCGTAGAATGGGCGGAGCCCCAAGAGACCCAGTACTTC. V gene TRBV9 combines with J gene TRBJ2-5, with D hard to call. Germline values: CDR1 SGDLS, CDR2 YYNGEE. V dropped 0 bases and J dropped 1 base, with 13 bases sitting between them. CDR3 length: 16 residues.

This chain links TRBV11-3 with TRBJ1-2; D is perhaps TRBD1 (6 bases). This CDR3 spans 13 amino acids. V was shortened by 3 bases and J by 6 bases, with 11 bases between the two germline ends. Germline values: CDR1 SGHNT, CDR2 YENEEA. CDR3 sequence: CASSFTGADGYTF. For the CDR3, the DNA is TGTGCCAGCAGCTTCACGGGGGCCGATGGCTACACCTTC.

The rearrangement joins TRBV5-1 to TRBJ2-3, with 9 nucleotides matching TRBD2. The CDR3 consists of 15 residues. J gave up 1 base and V 3 bases, and 3 bases lay outside the gene matches. Germline V gene lookup returns CDR1 SGHRS and CDR2 YFSETQ. CDR3 bases: TGCGCCAGCAGCTCCATAGCGGGGGGCACAGATACGCAGTATTTT. Translation gives CASSSIAGGTDTQYF.

The chain links TRBV4-2 to TRBJ2-3; D may correspond to TRBD1 or TRBD2 (5 bases each). The V end was cut by 0 bases, the J end by 3 bases, with 13 bases between. Looked up from germline, CDR1 is LGHNA and CDR2 is YNFKEQ. The CDR3 runs 16 residues. The CDR3 DNA reads as TGTGCCAGCAGCCAAGATCGCGGAGAGGGGACAGATACGCAGTATTTT. Encoded protein: CASSQDRGEGTDTQYF.

The rearrangement joins TRBV5-4 to TRBJ2-2; perhaps TRBD2 as D (5 bases). V lost 0 bases, J lost 4 bases, and 10 bases lay in between. The germline CDR1 and CDR2 sequences are SGHNT and YYREEE (reference sequence). This CDR3 is built from 15 residues. CDR3 sequence (DNA): TGTGCCAGCAGCTTGGGGTCCCGGGGCACCGGGGAGCTGTTTTTT. Translating gives CASSLGSRGTGELFF.

This clone appeared once. This chain joins TRBV27 and TRBJ1-1, with D hard to call. Germline lookup yields CDR1 MNHEY and CDR2 SMNVEV (reference sequence). The CDR3 has 13 amino acids. The V and J ends lost 5 bases and 2 bases respectively, with 9 bases between them. The CDR3 loop is CASSKLHNTEAFF. In DNA form, the CDR3 reads TGTGCCAGCAGTAAGCTGCATAACACTGAAGCTTTCTTT.